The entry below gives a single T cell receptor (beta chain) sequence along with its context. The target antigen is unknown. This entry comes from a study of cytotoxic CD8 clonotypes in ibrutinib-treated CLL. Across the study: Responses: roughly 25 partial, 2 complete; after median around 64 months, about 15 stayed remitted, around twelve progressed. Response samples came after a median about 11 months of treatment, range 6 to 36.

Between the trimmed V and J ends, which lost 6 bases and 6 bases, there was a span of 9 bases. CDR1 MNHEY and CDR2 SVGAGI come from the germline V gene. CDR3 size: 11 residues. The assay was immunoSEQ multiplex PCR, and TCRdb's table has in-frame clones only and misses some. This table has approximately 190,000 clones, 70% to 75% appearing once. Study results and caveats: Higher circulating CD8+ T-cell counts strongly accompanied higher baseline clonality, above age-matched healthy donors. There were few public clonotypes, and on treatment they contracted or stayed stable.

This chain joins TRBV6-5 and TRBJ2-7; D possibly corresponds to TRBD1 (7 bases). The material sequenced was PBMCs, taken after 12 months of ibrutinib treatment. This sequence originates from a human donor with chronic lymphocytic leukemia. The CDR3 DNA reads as TGTGCCAGCAGCCAGGGGGGCGAGCAGTACTTC. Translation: CASSQGGEQYF.